The next 24 T cell receptor beta chains were all read from a single sample in a study of cytomegalovirus exposure and HLA in healthy donors. In the PCR, 60 Vbeta and 13 Jbeta primers were used. Clones were sequenced by immunoSEQ multiplex PCR, and TCRdb holds only the in-frame ones, with some missing. Of 100,000 to 150,000 clones listed, 78% are singletons. The sample was PBMCs. Receptors originate from a female donor in good health and CMV-seronegative.

The chain has TRBV7-9 and TRBJ2-3; possibly TRBD1 for D (6 bases). In germline, CDR1 is SEHNR, CDR2 FQNEAQ (reference sequence). The germline V and J ends were trimmed by 3 bases and 4 bases, with 14 bases remaining between them. The CDR3 loop spans 15 amino acids. CDR3 residues: CASSFRAGTSDTQYF. Written as DNA, the CDR3 is TGTGCCAGCAGCTTTAGGGCAGGGACATCAGATACGCAGTATTTT.

This clone has only a few counts. The chain combines TRBV2 with TRBJ1-5; D not resolved. Germline V gene sequence: CDR1 SNHLY, CDR2 FYNNEI. This CDR3 comprises 14 residues. Trimming cost V 3 bases and J 10 bases, with 16 bases left between them. CDR3 bases: TGTGCCAGCAGTGAGGGCAGTACGCGGGCCCCCCAGCATTTT. This encodes CASSEGSTRAPQHF.

In DNA, the CDR3 is TGTGCCAGCAGTCGGACAGTGAACAATCAGCCCCAGCATTTT. It yields the protein CASSRTVNNQPQHF. The chain couples TRBV6-5 to TRBJ1-5; possibly TRBD1 for D (6 bases). The CDR3 totals 14 residues. Germline V gene lookup returns CDR1 MNHEY and CDR2 SVGAGI. V lost 5 bases and J lost 3, with 11 bases in between.

Comment on this clone: An end of the junction differs from the germline gene, which may be a read error. V and J are TRBV11-2 and TRBJ2-3, with 7 bases aligning to TRBD1. The CDR3 sequence is 15 residues long. Germline V gene lookup returns CDR1 SGHAT and CDR2 FQNNGV. The CDR3 reads CASSVDRVSTDTQYF. DNA of the CDR3: TGTGCCAGCAGCGTAGACAGGGTTTCCACAGATACGCAGTATTTT.

V gene TRBV27 combines with J gene TRBJ1-1; TRBD1 is a possible D gene (6 bases). The CDR3 spans 15 residues. Germline lookup yields CDR1 MNHEY and CDR2 SMNVEV (reference sequence). V was pared by 2 bases and J by 2 bases, with 12 bases between. This CDR3 is CASSLAGTTNTEAFF. The CDR3 DNA is TGTGCCAGCAGTTTAGCCGGGACAACAAACACTGAAGCTTTCTTT.

V usage is TRBV6-6 and J usage is TRBJ1-2; tentatively, D is TRBD1 (6 bases). This CDR3 is 13 amino acids long. The germline CDR1 and CDR2 sequences are MNHNY and SVGAGI (reference sequence). V lost 4 bases to trimming and J lost 1 base, with 7 bases between them. The CDR3 reads CASSSGDNYGYTF. The DNA for the CDR3 is TGTGCCAGCAGTTCAGGGGATAACTATGGCTACACCTTC.

This sequence joins TRBV29-1 and TRBJ2-3, with TRBD2 matching 12 bases. The trim removed 4 bases at V and 1 base at J, leaving 0 bases unmatched. The CDR3 totals 14 residues. Germline CDR1 is SQVTM and CDR2 is ANQGSEA. CDR3 nucleotide sequence: TGCAGCGTTGGACTAGCGGGAGGCACAGATACGCAGTATTTT. Encoded protein: CSVGLAGGTDTQYF.

The chain is built from TRBV30 and TRBJ2-1, with 7 nucleotides matching TRBD2. The CDR3 has 15 amino acids. CDR1 and CDR2 from the germline V gene are GTSNPN and SVGIG (reference sequence). V lost 3 bases and J lost 2; bases outside the gene matches: 7. CDR3: CAWRMQGGPYNEQFF. DNA of the CDR3: TGTGCCTGGAGAATGCAGGGAGGGCCCTACAATGAGCAGTTCTTC.

V usage is TRBV5-1 and J usage is TRBJ1-2, with TRBD1 as a possible D gene (6 bases). V shed 4 bases and J shed 2 bases, with 24 bases lying between them. The CDR3 consists of 18 residues. Looked up from germline, CDR1 is SGHRS and CDR2 is YFSETQ. The CDR3 DNA sequence: TGCGCCAGCAGCCCTCCAGCCGGTCGGGGGGCAAGGAACTATGGCTACACCTTC. Translated: CASSPPAGRGARNYGYTF.

Remarks on this clone: Other DNA sequences within the sample encode an identical CDR3. The chain couples TRBV5-1 to TRBJ2-1; 13 positions agree with TRBD2. V trimming: 0 bases; J trimming: 8 bases; junction bases outside the gene matches: 2. The CDR3 has 15 residues. Per germline, CDR1 SGHRS and CDR2 YFSETQ. The CDR3 spells CASSLGLAGGDEQFF. The CDR3 bases are TGCGCCAGCAGCTTGGGACTAGCGGGAGGAGATGAGCAGTTCTTC. Based on the CDR3 plus reference TRBV5-1 and TRBJ2-1, the full variable domain is KAGVTQTPRYLIKTRGQQVTLSCSPISGHRSVSWYQQTPGQGLQFLFEYFSETQRNKGNFPGRFSGRQFSNSRSEMNVSTLELGDSALYLCASSLGLAGGDEQFFGPGTRLTVL.

This clone was counted a few times. This chain joins TRBV19 and TRBJ1-2; no reliable D call. Germline-derived CDR1 and CDR2 are LNHDA and SQIVND (reference sequence). This CDR3 comprises 13 residues. Trimming took off 4 bases at V and 3 bases at J, with 9 bases between the two ends. CDR3 nucleotide sequence: TGTGCCAGTAGTAATAGACTCTACTATGGCTACACCTTC. Its translation: CASSNRLYYGYTF.

The V and J genes are TRBV19 and TRBJ1-5; TRBD1 agrees at 7 bases. Germline V gene lookup returns CDR1 LNHDA and CDR2 SQIVND (reference sequence). J gave up 3 bases and V 5 bases, and 7 bases lay outside the gene matches. The CDR3 is made up of 15 amino acids. CDR3 residues: CASSALTGYNQPQHF. The DNA for the CDR3 is TGTGCCAGTAGTGCCCTGACAGGGTACAATCAGCCCCAGCATTTT.

The chain carries TRBV7-2 and TRBJ1-5; possibly TRBD1 for D (6 bases). Trimming took 8 bases from V and 3 from J, leaving 14 bases between them. This CDR3 is built from 14 residues. Germline V CDR1 and CDR2: SGHTA, FQGNSA. The CDR3 DNA is TGTGCCAGCGCCCACAGGGCAAACAATCAGCCCCAGCATTTT. Translating it yields CASAHRANNQPQHF.

V usage is TRBV28 and J usage is TRBJ2-5, with D maybe TRBD2 (6 bases). The CDR3 is 19 amino acids. V lost 4 bases to trimming and J lost 4 bases, with 28 bases between them. In germline, CDR1 is MDHEN, CDR2 SYDVKM. CDR3 bases: TGTGCCAGCAGTTCAAGGGGACCATCCCACACCGGGAGAGGAGAGACCCAGTACTTC. Amino acid sequence: CASSSRGPSHTGRGETQYF.

The chain has TRBV7-2 and TRBJ2-6; tentative D call: TRBD2 (6 bases). Germline CDR1 SGHTA, CDR2 FQGNSA. The CDR3 contains 17 residues. Trimming took 5 bases from V and 0 from J, leaving 14 bases between them. CDR3 region: CASSAGRAPSGANVLTF. The CDR3 coding sequence is TGTGCCAGCAGCGCGGGACGGGCTCCCTCTGGGGCCAACGTCCTGACTTTC.

The V call is TRBV7-9, the J call TRBJ2-7; 9 nucleotides line up with TRBD2. Looked up from germline, CDR1 is SEHNR and CDR2 is FQNEAQ (reference sequence). The CDR3 has 14 residues. Trimming removed 5 bases from V and 1 base from J; junction bases left unmatched: 3. The CDR3 nucleotides read TGTGCCAGCAGCCGACTAGCGGAGTCCTACGAGCAGTACTTC. Its protein product is CASSRLAESYEQYF.

This clone was observed a few times. Here the CDR3 DNA reads TGTGCCAGCAGCCTACCCACTTTGAACACTGAAGCTTTCTTT. This codes for CASSLPTLNTEAFF. V is TRBV7-8 and J is TRBJ1-1, with unresolved D. CDR1 and CDR2 from the germline V gene are SGHVS and FQNEAQ. Trimming shortened V by 5 bases and J by 0 bases, and 10 bases separated the two germline ends. The CDR3 consists of 14 residues. The whole variable domain, remainder taken from reference TRBV7-8 and TRBJ1-1, is GAGVSQSPRYKVAKRGQDVALRCDPISGHVSLFWYQQALGQGPEFLTYFQNEAQLDKSGLPSDRFFAERPEGSVSTLKIQRTQQEDSAVYLCASSLPTLNTEAFFGQGTRLTVV.

The chain is built from TRBV29-1 and TRBJ2-5; maybe TRBD2 (5 bases). CDR1 and CDR2 from the germline V gene are SQVTM and ANQGSEA. The CDR3 runs to 13 residues. V was clipped by 2 bases and J by 4 bases, with 11 bases between them. For the CDR3, the DNA is TGCAGCGTTGAAAGCGGCGAGGGAGAGACCCAGTACTTC. This encodes CSVESGEGETQYF.

This chain connects TRBV27 to TRBJ1-4; D is possibly TRBD1 (5 bases). Trimming removed 3 bases from V and 3 bases from J, with 8 bases in between. The CDR3 length is 14 residues. Germline lookup yields CDR1 MNHEY and CDR2 SMNVEV (reference sequence). CDR3: CASSFQGANEKLFF. The CDR3 coding sequence is TGTGCCAGCAGTTTCCAGGGCGCTAATGAAAAACTGTTTTTT.

V is TRBV5-4 and J is TRBJ2-3; 7 bases agree with TRBD2. The CDR3 is made up of 15 amino acids. The trim removed 4 bases at V and 1 base at J, leaving 6 bases unmatched. Germline CDR1 reads SGHNT; CDR2 reads YYREEE (reference sequence). The DNA for the CDR3 is TGTGCCAGCAGCCTCGGGGGGATAGGCACAGATACGCAGTATTTT. Translated, it gives CASSLGGIGTDTQYF. The complete variable domain, with remaining parts taken from reference TRBV5-4 and TRBJ2-3, reads ETGVTQSPTHLIKTRGQQVTLRCSSQSGHNTVSWYQQALGQGPQFIFQYYREEENGRGNFPPRFSGLQFPNYSSELNVNALELDDSALYLCASSLGGIGTDTQYFGPGTRLTVL.

The J gene is TRBJ1-2, the V gene TRBV29-1; TRBD1 matches at 7 bases. J lost 5 bases, V lost 1 base, and 4 bases had no gene match. The V gene's germline CDR1 is SQVTM and CDR2 ANQGSEA. CDR3 length: 13 amino acids. As DNA, the CDR3 is TGCAGCGTTGAAGGTCAGGGGGTTTATGGCTACACCTTC. This translates into CSVEGQGVYGYTF.

V is TRBV2 and J is TRBJ1-2; D call uncertain. CDR3 size: 15 residues. Trimming took 6 bases from V and 7 from J, leaving 21 bases between them. Germline lookup yields CDR1 SNHLY and CDR2 FYNNEI. The CDR3 region is CASRKGEGIRSGYTF. The CDR3 DNA follows: TGTGCCAGCAGAAAAGGAGAGGGAATTAGGAGTGGCTACACCTTC.

V and J are TRBV6-5 and TRBJ2-2; 13 bases line up with TRBD2. Germline V gene sequence: CDR1 MNHEY, CDR2 SVGAGI. V gave up 0 bases and J gave up 8 bases; unmatched junction bases: 3. CDR3 size: 16 residues. The CDR3 DNA reads TGTGCCAGCAGTTACTCACTAGCGGGAGGGCCGGGGGAGCTGTTTTTT. Protein: CASSYSLAGGPGELFF.

J is TRBJ2-2 and V is TRBV2; possible D gene TRBD1, 6 bases. The CDR3 sequence is 15 residues long. Germline V gene lookup returns CDR1 SNHLY and CDR2 FYNNEI. V lost 2 bases and J 4 bases, leaving 11 bases between the germline ends. CDR3: CASSEQGTSTGELFF. CDR3 DNA sequence: TGTGCCAGCAGTGAACAGGGGACGAGCACCGGGGAGCTGTTTTTT.